This is a list of T cell receptor beta chains from one sample in a study of neurological immune-mediated disorders. TCRdb used MiXCR to reprocess the 5' RACE reads, holding one entry per CDR3 protein. The sample has under 100,000 distinct CDR3 sequences; around 4% are singletons. The source material was PBMCs. The receptors were gathered from a woman aged 60-75 years with multiple sclerosis. Each CDR3 is given with its conserved first and last residue. Each record gives: CDR3 protein, CDR3 DNA, D gene, clone size, CDR3 length, J gene, V gene. D genes are given only for firm matches. Clone size, where shown, is once, few, many, or a class for clones that have expanded.

CASSQVTQETQYF | TGTGCCAGCAGCCAAGTAACTCAAGAGACCCAGTACTTC | - | many | 13 | TRBJ2-5 | TRBV3-1
CASSLGSEDYEQYF | TGTGCCAGCAGCTTAGGGTCAGAGGACTACGAGCAGTACTTC | - | many | 14 | TRBJ2-7 | TRBV7-2
CASSLPVSYEQYF | TGTGCCAGCTCACTACCGGTCTCCTACGAGCAGTACTTC | - | many | 13 | TRBJ2-7 | TRBV18
CSARAPGKIAGYNEQFF | TGCAGTGCTAGAGCCCCAGGGAAAATAGCGGGGTACAATGAGCAGTTCTTC | TRBD2 | medium-sized | 17 | TRBJ2-1 | TRBV20-1
CSVEVGRRSTVAFF | TGCAGCGTTGAAGTTGGCAGACGATCGACTGTAGCTTTCTTT | - | many | 14 | TRBJ1-1 | TRBV29-1
CASSQSQSYNEQFF | TGTGCCAGCAGCCAAAGTCAGAGCTACAATGAGCAGTTCTTC | - | few | 14 | TRBJ2-1 | TRBV14
CASSLLNHSRSQYF | TGTGCCAGCAGCCTTCTGAATCATTCACGAAGTCAGTACTTC | - | few | 14 | TRBJ2-4 | TRBV14
CASSLGRPNYGYTF | TGTGCCAGCAGCTTAGGCAGACCTAACTATGGCTACACCTTC | - | many | 14 | TRBJ1-2 | TRBV5-8
CASSKWTGGNYGYTF | TGTGCCAGCAGTAAATGGACAGGGGGCAACTATGGCTACACCTTC | TRBD1 | many | 15 | TRBJ1-2 | TRBV6-5
CASSTAGAYEQYF | TGTGCCAGTAGTACGGCAGGCGCCTACGAGCAGTACTTC | - | many | 13 | TRBJ2-7 | TRBV19
CASSFPGTAYEQYF | TGCGCCAGCAGCTTCCCGGGAACCGCCTACGAGCAGTACTTC | - | many | 14 | TRBJ2-7 | TRBV5-1
CASSGGPGRPSQETQYF | TGTGCCAGCTCCGGTGGACCAGGACGGCCCTCCCAAGAGACCCAGTACTTC | - | many | 17 | TRBJ2-5 | TRBV10-3
CASSSGTSGLAGELFF | TGTGCCAGCAGCTCCGGGACTAGCGGTCTGGCCGGGGAGCTGTTTTTT | TRBD2 | many | 16 | TRBJ2-2 | TRBV7-9
CASSQSTCRYEQYF | TGTGCCAGCTCTCAGTCGACATGCCGCTACGAGCAGTACTTC | - | - | 14 | TRBJ2-7 | TRBV18
CASSQASGLVEAFF | TGTGCCAGCAGCCAAGCGTCAGGGCTGGTTGAAGCTTTCTTT | - | - | 14 | TRBJ1-1 | TRBV14
CASSAQGATQYF | TGCGCCAGCAGCGCTCAAGGGGCAACGCAGTATTTT | - | many | 12 | TRBJ2-3 | TRBV5-1
CSAARQGGAYEQYF | TGCAGTGCTGCAAGACAGGGCGGCGCCTACGAGCAGTACTTC | TRBD1 | many | 14 | TRBJ2-7 | TRBV20-1
CASSPIPQAVYGYTF | TGTGCCAGCTCACCAATCCCTCAGGCGGTTTATGGCTACACCTTC | - | many | 15 | TRBJ1-2 | TRBV18
CASSQRGTGAFSPLHF | TGTGCCAGCAGTCAACGTGGGACAGGGGCTTTTTCACCCCTCCACTTT | TRBD1 | many | 16 | TRBJ1-6 | TRBV12-3/TRBV12-4
CASSWGPSNTEAFF | TGCGCCAGCAGCTGGGGACCCTCGAACACTGAAGCTTTCTTT | - | many | 14 | TRBJ1-1 | TRBV5-1
CASSPLGGPTEKLFF | TGTGCCAGCAGCCCATTGGGCGGACCTACTGAAAAACTGTTTTTT | - | many | 15 | TRBJ1-4 | TRBV6-5
CASSLDRGTGEQYF | TGTGCCAGCAGCTTAGATAGGGGGACGGGGGAGCAGTACTTC | - | many | 14 | TRBJ2-7 | TRBV11-2
CASSPQGMGAYEQYF | TGTGCCAGCTCACCACAGGGGATGGGGGCCTACGAGCAGTACTTC | - | - | 15 | TRBJ2-7 | TRBV18
CSARPGQVYEQYF | TGCAGTGCTAGACCGGGACAGGTCTACGAGCAGTACTTC | TRBD1 | many | 13 | TRBJ2-7 | TRBV20-1
CASSPRGDTQYF | TGTGCCAGCAGCCCAAGGGGTGATACGCAGTATTTT | - | many | 12 | TRBJ2-3 | TRBV7-2
CASSYYGTEDYEQYF | TGTGCCAGCAGTTACTACGGGACGGAAGACTACGAGCAGTACTTC | - | many | 15 | TRBJ2-7 | TRBV6-2/TRBV6-3
CSVETDLNSGANVLTF | TGCAGCGTCGAGACCGACCTGAACTCTGGGGCCAACGTCCTGACTTTC | - | many | 16 | TRBJ2-6 | TRBV29-1
CASSLARQMPYEQYF | TGTGCCAGCAGCTTAGCGAGACAGATGCCCTACGAGCAGTACTTC | - | many | 15 | TRBJ2-7 | TRBV7-8
CASSEATFGNEQFF | TGTGCCAGCAGCGAGGCCACATTCGGGAATGAGCAGTTCTTC | - | many | 14 | TRBJ2-1 | TRBV7-9
CASSLGGETGAQHEQFF | TGCGCCAGCAGCTTGGGGGGGGAGACAGGGGCCCAGCATGAGCAGTTCTTC | TRBD1 | many | 17 | TRBJ2-1 | TRBV5-1
CASSSLQGGYGYTF | TGTGCCAGCAGTTCCCTCCAGGGAGGTTATGGCTACACCTTC | - | many | 14 | TRBJ1-2 | TRBV12-3/TRBV12-4
CANSSGQPTNTGELFF | TGTGCCAACAGTTCGGGACAGCCAACGAACACCGGGGAGCTGTTTTTT | TRBD1 | - | 16 | TRBJ2-2 | TRBV7-2
CASSFYAYEQYF | TGTGCCAGCAGCTTTTATGCCTACGAGCAGTACTTC | - | many | 12 | TRBJ2-7 | TRBV7-2
CASSLGGQTRKTGELFF | TGTGCCAGCAGTTTAGGGGGACAGACTAGAAAGACCGGGGAGCTGTTTTTT | - | many | 17 | TRBJ2-2 | TRBV12-3/TRBV12-4
CASSLASGTRVYEQYF | TGTGCCAGCAGCTTAGCTTCAGGCACACGAGTCTACGAGCAGTACTTC | - | many | 16 | TRBJ2-7 | TRBV7-9
CASSDERGPTTITDTQYF | TGCGCCAGCAGCGACGAGCGGGGCCCTACCACCATCACAGATACGCAGTATTTT | TRBD2 | many | 18 | TRBJ2-3 | TRBV4-1
CSVEKDGARDNEQFF | TGCAGCGTTGAGAAGGACGGGGCTCGAGACAATGAGCAGTTCTTC | - | many | 15 | TRBJ2-1 | TRBV29-1
CSARDRTRPNNEQFF | TGCAGTGCTAGAGATCGGACTAGACCCAACAATGAGCAGTTCTTC | TRBD2 | many | 15 | TRBJ2-1 | TRBV20-1
CASRDRGPRGTQYF | TGTGCCAGCAGGGACAGGGGGCCAAGGGGGACCCAGTACTTC | TRBD1 | - | 14 | TRBJ2-5 | TRBV3-1
CASSYSVILTTEAFF | TGTGCCAGCAGTTACTCGGTGATACTTACCACTGAAGCTTTCTTT | - | many | 15 | TRBJ1-1 | TRBV6-5
CASSQAQNEAFF | TGTGCCAGCAGCCAAGCACAGAATGAAGCTTTCTTT | - | few | 12 | TRBJ1-1 | TRBV3-1
CASSGDTAGANVLTF | TGTGCCAGCAGCGGAGACACGGCGGGGGCCAACGTCCTGACTTTC | - | many | 15 | TRBJ2-6 | TRBV7-7
CASSNPGGAKTGELFF | TGTGCCAGCAGTAATCCCGGGGGCGCGAAGACCGGGGAGCTGTTTTTT | - | many | 16 | TRBJ2-2 | TRBV12-3/TRBV12-4
CASSLAEKAPYEQYF | TGCGCCAGCAGCTTGGCCGAGAAGGCACCGTACGAGCAGTACTTC | - | many | 15 | TRBJ2-7 | TRBV5-1
CASSFLRDREFGTDTQYF | TGCGCCAGCAGCTTCCTCCGGGACAGGGAATTTGGCACAGATACGCAGTATTTT | TRBD1 | few | 18 | TRBJ2-3 | TRBV5-1
CASSSGLRNTGELFF | TGTGCCAGCAGCTCTGGACTAAGGAACACCGGGGAGCTGTTTTTT | - | many | 15 | TRBJ2-2 | TRBV7-2
CASSLPGGTIYF | TGTGCCAGCAGCCTCCCCGGAGGCACCATATATTTT | - | many | 12 | TRBJ1-3 | TRBV14
CASSLIGTTEAFF | TGTGCCAGCAGCTTAATAGGAACCACTGAAGCTTTCTTT | - | many | 13 | TRBJ1-1 | TRBV5-6
CASSLEGAWQPQHF | TGTGCCAGCAGCTTAGAGGGGGCATGGCAGCCCCAGCATTTT | TRBD1 | many | 14 | TRBJ1-5 | TRBV7-9